The rows below give T cell receptor beta chains drawn from one sample of a study of human T cells and chemical hapten exposure. TCRdb reanalysed the RACE reads using MiXCR and keeps one entry per CDR3 protein. The sample gives under 450,000 distinct CDR3 sequences, around 6% of which show up once; around 5.8% is in the top ten. The sample consisted of whole blood, taken in connection with sensitization to the hapten diphenylcyclopropenone (DPC). These receptors originate from a woman between 18 and 29 years old with alopecia areata. Some clones in this sample may be carry-over from other donors' samples. CDR3s include the opening cysteine and the closing phenylalanine or tryptophan. The order of the fields is V gene, CDR3 protein.

v_gene: TRBV7-8; CDR3aa: CASSLTPPPATQYF
v_gene: TRBV20-1; CDR3aa: CSARPVGIYEQYF
v_gene: TRBV4-3; CDR3aa: CASRANIAEVGDYGYTF
v_gene: TRBV9; CDR3aa: CASSVYNGGNTEAFF
v_gene: TRBV4-1; CDR3aa: CASSRKTSGGATDTQYF
v_gene: TRBV4-3; CDR3aa: CASSQNGGGAVDTQYF
v_gene: TRBV27; CDR3aa: CASSQNGQGLNTEAFF
v_gene: TRBV29-1; CDR3aa: CSVEDQPASGNTIYF
v_gene: TRBV24-1; CDR3aa: CATMGLDNTGELFF
v_gene: TRBV7-2; CDR3aa: CASSLRPGLTYEQYF
v_gene: TRBV6-6; CDR3aa: CATGGGPLWANVLTF
v_gene: TRBV19; CDR3aa: CASGGNNQPQHF
v_gene: TRBV6-5; CDR3aa: CASSYAGGSGEQFF
v_gene: TRBV12-3/TRBV12-4; CDR3aa: CATSGGGATNEKLFF
v_gene: TRBV29-1; CDR3aa: CSVGNIGNTIYF
v_gene: TRBV12-3/TRBV12-4; CDR3aa: CASSVAGSGANVLTF